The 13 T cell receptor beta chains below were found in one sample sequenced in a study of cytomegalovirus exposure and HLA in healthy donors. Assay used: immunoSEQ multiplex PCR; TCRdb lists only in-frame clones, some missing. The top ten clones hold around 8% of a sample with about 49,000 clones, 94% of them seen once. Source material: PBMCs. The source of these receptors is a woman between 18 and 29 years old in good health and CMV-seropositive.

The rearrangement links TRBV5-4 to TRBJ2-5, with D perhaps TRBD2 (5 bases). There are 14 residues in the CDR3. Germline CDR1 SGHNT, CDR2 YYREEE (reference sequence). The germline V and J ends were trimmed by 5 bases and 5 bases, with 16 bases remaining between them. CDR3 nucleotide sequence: TGTGCCAGCAGTGACTACCTCTTCGGGGAGACCCAGTACTTC. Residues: CASSDYLFGETQYF. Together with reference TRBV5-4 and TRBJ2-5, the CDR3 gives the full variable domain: ETGVTQSPTHLIKTRGQQVTLRCSSQSGHNTVSWYQQALGQGPQFIFQYYREEENGRGNFPPRFSGLQFPNYSSELNVNALELDDSALYLCASSDYLFGETQYFGPGTRLLVL.

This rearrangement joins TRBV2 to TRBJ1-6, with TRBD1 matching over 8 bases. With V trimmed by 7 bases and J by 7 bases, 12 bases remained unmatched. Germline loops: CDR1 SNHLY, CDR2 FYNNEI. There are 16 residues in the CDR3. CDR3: CASNRRDTGGNSPLHF. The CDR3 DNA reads TGTGCCAGCAATCGGAGAGACACAGGGGGAAATTCACCCCTCCACTTT. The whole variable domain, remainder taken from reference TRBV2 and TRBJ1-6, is EPEVTQTPSHQVTQMGQEVILRCVPISNHLYFYWYRQILGQKVEFLVSFYNNEISEKSEIFDDQFSVERPDGSNFTLKIRSTKLEDSAMYFCASNRRDTGGNSPLHFGNGTRLTVT.

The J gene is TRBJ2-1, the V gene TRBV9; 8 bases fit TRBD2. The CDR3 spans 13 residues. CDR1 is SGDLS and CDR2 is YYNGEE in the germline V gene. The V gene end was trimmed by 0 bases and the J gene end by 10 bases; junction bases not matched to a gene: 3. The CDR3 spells CASSVGLASEQFF. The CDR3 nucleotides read TGTGCCAGCAGCGTAGGACTAGCGAGCGAGCAGTTCTTC. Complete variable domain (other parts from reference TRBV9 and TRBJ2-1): DSGVTQTPKHLITATGQRVTLRCSPRSGDLSVYWYQQSLDQGLQFLIQYYNGEERAKGNILERFSAQQFPDLHSELNLSSLELGDSALYFCASSVGLASEQFFGPGTRLTVL.

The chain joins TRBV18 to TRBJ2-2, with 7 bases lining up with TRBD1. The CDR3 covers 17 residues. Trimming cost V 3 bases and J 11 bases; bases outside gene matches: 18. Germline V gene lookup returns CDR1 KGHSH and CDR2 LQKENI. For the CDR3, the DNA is TGTGCCAGCTCACCCCGAAACGACCGACAGGGAAGTAAAGAGCTGTTTTTT. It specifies CASSPRNDRQGSKELFF.

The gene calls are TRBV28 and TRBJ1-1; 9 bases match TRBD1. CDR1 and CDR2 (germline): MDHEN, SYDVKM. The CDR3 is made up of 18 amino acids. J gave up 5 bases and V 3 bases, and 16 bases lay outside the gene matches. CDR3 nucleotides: TGTGCCAGCAGTTTTCCATTTGCCGAGACAGGGGGATATACTGAAGCTTTCTTT. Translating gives CASSFPFAETGGYTEAFF.

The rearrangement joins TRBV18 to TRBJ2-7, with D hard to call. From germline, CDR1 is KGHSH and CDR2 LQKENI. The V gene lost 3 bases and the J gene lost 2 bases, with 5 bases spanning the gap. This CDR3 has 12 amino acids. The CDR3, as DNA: TGTGCCAGCTCACCGGAGACCTACGAGCAGTACTTC. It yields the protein CASSPETYEQYF.

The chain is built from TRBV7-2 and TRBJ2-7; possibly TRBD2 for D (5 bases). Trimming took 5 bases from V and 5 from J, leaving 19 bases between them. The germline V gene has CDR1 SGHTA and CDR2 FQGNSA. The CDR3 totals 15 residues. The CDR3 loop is CASSVFLASHDEQYF. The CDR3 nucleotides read TGTGCCAGCAGCGTCTTTCTGGCTAGCCACGACGAGCAGTACTTC.

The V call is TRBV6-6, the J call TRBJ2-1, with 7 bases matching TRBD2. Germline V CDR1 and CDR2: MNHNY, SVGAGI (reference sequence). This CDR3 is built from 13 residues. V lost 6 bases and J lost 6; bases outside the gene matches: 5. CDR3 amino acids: CASRSPGGNEQFF. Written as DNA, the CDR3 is TGTGCCAGCAGATCCCCGGGGGGCAATGAGCAGTTCTTC.

CDR3 protein: CASTILGTGLSGYTF. The CDR3 DNA reads TGTGCCAGCACCATCCTCGGGACAGGGTTGTCTGGCTACACCTTC. The V call is TRBV6-5, the J call TRBJ1-2, with TRBD1 matching over 9 bases. After removal of 7 bases from V and 7 bases from J, the junction contained 13 bases not matched to a gene. The CDR3 runs 15 residues. The germline CDR1 and CDR2 sequences are MNHEY and SVGAGI.

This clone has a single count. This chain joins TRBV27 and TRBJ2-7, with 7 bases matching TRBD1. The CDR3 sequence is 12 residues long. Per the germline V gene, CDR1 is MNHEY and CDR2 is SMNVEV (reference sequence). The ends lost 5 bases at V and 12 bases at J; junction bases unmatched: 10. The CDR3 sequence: CASSPNRGHLYF. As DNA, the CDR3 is TGTGCCAGCAGTCCTAACAGGGGTCATCTGTACTTC.

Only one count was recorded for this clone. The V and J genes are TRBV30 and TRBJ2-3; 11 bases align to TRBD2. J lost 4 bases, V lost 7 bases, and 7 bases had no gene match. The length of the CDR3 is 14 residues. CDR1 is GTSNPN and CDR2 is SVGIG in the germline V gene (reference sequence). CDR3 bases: TGTGCCTACGCAATAGCGGGAGGGTCAGATACGCAGTATTTT. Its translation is CAYAIAGGSDTQYF. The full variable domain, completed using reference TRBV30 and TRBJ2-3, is SQTIHQWPATLVQPVGSPLSLECTVEGTSNPNLYWYRQAAGRGLQLLFYSVGIGQISSEVPQNLSASRPQDRQFILSSKKLLLSDSGFYLCAYAIAGGSDTQYFGPGTRLTVL.

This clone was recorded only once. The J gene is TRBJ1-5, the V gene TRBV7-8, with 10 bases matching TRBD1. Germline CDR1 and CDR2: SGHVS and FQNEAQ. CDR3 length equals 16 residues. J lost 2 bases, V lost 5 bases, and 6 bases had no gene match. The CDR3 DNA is TGTGCCAGCAGCCTCGACAGGGGGCAAGGCAATCAGCCCCAGCATTTT. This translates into CASSLDRGQGNQPQHF.

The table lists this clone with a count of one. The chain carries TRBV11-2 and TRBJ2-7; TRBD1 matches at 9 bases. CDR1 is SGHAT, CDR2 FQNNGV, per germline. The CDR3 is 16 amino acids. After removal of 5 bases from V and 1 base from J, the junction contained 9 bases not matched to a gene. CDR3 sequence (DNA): TGTGCCAGCAGCAACACAGGGGGCCAATCTTCCTACGAGCAGTACTTC. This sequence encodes CASSNTGGQSSYEQYF.